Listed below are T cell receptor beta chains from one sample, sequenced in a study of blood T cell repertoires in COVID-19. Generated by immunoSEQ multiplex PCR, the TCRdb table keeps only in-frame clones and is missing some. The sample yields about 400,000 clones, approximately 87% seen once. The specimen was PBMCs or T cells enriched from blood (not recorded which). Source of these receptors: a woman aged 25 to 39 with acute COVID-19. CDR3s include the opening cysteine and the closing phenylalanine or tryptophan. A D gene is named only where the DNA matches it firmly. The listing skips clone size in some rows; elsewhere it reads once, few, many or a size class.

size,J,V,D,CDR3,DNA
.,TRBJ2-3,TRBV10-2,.,CASSESWLHQATDTQYF,TGCGCCAGCAGTGAGTCGTGGCTACACCAGGCCACAGATACGCAGTATTTT
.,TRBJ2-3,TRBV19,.,CASTSTRPSTDTQYF,TGTGCCAGTACGTCGACAAGACCTAGCACAGATACGCAGTATTTT
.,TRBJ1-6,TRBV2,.,CASTSNVGVSSPLHF,TGTGCCAGCACCTCTAATGTAGGGGTTAGTTCACCCCTCCACTTT
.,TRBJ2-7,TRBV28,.,CASRNNLGYEQYF,TGTGCCAGCAGAAATAATCTCGGCTACGAGCAGTACTTC
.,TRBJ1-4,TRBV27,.,CASSFVQGLGEKLFF,TGTGCCAGCAGTTTCGTTCAGGGGTTGGGTGAAAAACTGTTTTTT
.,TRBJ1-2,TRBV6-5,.,CASTGSGERGYTF,TGTGCCAGCACGGGTAGCGGAGAAAGAGGCTACACCTTC
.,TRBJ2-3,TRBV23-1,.,CASFGQKENTDTQYF,TGCGCCAGCTTCGGCCAAAAGGAGAACACAGATACGCAGTATTTT
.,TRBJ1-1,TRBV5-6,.,CASSQGGSLNTEAFF,TGTGCCAGCAGCCAGGGTGGCAGTCTGAACACTGAAGCTTTCTTT
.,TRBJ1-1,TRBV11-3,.,CASSLSSREGTEAFF,TGTGCCAGCAGCTTATCTAGCAGGGAGGGCACTGAAGCTTTCTTT
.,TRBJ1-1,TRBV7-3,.,CASSPDMNTEAFF,TGTGCCAGCAGTCCGGACATGAACACTGAAGCTTTCTTT
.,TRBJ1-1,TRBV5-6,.,CASSRKNTEAFF,TGTGCCAGCAGCCGTAAGAACACTGAAGCTTTCTTT
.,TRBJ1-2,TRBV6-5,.,CASSSSGERYGYTF,TGTGCCAGCAGTAGCTCAGGGGAGCGGTATGGCTACACCTTC
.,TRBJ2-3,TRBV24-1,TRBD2,CATSDFRAGGVFVQYF,TGTGCCACCAGTGATTTCCGAGCGGGGGGTGTGTTTGTGCAGTATTTT
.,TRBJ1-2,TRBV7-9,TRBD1,CASSSGQGHGYTF,TGTGCCAGCAGCTCAGGACAGGGCCATGGCTACACCTTC
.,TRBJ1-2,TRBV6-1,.,CASSELRQPLVPNGYTF,TGTGCCAGCAGTGAACTTCGCCAGCCACTAGTACCTAATGGCTACACCTTC
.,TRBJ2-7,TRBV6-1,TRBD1,CASSEVQGAYEQYF,TGTGCCAGCAGTGAAGTCCAGGGGGCCTACGAGCAGTACTTC
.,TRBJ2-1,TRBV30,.,CAWSAPDRNYNEQFF,TGTGCCTGGAGTGCCCCCGACAGGAACTACAATGAGCAGTTCTTC
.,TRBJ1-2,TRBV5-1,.,CASSLGTAHGYTF,TGCGCCAGCAGCTTGGGGACAGCCCATGGCTACACCTTC
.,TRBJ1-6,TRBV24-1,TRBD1,CATSDGQGYSPLHF,TGTGCCACCAGTGATGGACAGGGTTATTCACCCCTCCACTTT
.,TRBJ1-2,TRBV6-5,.,CASSYGTEGGYTF,TGTGCCAGCAGTTACGGTACCGAGGGTGGCTACACCTTC
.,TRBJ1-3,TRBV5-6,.,CASSLTGLIENTIYF,TGTGCCAGCAGCTTGACAGGGCTTATTGAAAACACCATATATTTT
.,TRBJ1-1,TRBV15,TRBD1,CATSRGKGAMNTEAFF,TGTGCCACCAGCAGAGGCAAGGGGGCCATGAACACTGAAGCTTTCTTT
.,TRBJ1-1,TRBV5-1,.,CASSLARGEAFF,TGCGCCAGCAGCTTGGCCCGGGGGGAAGCTTTCTTT
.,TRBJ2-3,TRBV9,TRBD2,CASSSRLAGLGADTQYF,TGTGCCAGCAGCTCACGACTAGCGGGACTGGGCGCAGATACGCAGTATTTT
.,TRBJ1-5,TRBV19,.,CASSIDRQGYQPQHF,TGTGCCAGTAGTATAGATAGGCAGGGCTATCAGCCCCAGCATTTT
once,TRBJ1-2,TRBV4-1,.,CASSQGPPEGGSYGYTF,TGCGCCAGCAGCCAAGGGCCCCCTGAGGGGGGGAGCTATGGCTACACCTTC
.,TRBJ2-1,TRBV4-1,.,CASSQEAWIPGVEQFF,TGCGCCAGCAGCCAAGAGGCCTGGATCCCAGGGGTTGAGCAGTTCTTC
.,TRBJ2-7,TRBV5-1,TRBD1,CASSTLTGGERSYEQYF,TGCGCCAGCAGCACCCTGACAGGGGGCGAAAGGTCCTACGAGCAGTACTTC
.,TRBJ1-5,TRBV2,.,CASKEAAVNQPQHF,TGTGCCAGCAAAGAAGCGGCGGTGAATCAGCCCCAGCATTTT
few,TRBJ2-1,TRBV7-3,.,CASSLHLYNEQFF,TGTGCCAGCAGCTTACACTTGTACAATGAGCAGTTCTTC
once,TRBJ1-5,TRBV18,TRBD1,CASSPGDRDRRQPQHF,TGTGCCAGCTCACCAGGAGACAGGGACCGGAGGCAGCCCCAGCATTTT
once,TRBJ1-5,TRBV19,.,CASSSSPSGHFYQPQHF,TGTGCCAGTAGTAGTAGCCCCTCGGGACACTTCTATCAGCCCCAGCATTTT
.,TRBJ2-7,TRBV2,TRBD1,CASSVDRGYEQYF,TGTGCCAGCAGTGTAGACAGGGGCTACGAGCAGTACTTC
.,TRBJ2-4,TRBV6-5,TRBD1,CASSSRQGAKNIQYF,TGTGCCAGCAGTTCGCGACAGGGGGCCAAAAACATTCAGTACTTC
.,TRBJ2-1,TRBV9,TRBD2,CASSGRGGFYNEQFF,TGTGCCAGCAGCGGCCGCGGGGGTTTCTACAATGAGCAGTTCTTC
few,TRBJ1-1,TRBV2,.,CASRSNSGSMNTEAFF,TGTGCCAGCAGAAGCAACTCCGGGAGTATGAACACTGAAGCTTTCTTT
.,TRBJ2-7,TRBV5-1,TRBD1,CASSTGTGSYEQYF,TGCGCCAGCAGCACCGGGACAGGGTCCTACGAGCAGTACTTC